These T cell receptor beta chains were read from a single sample in a study of CD8 T cells in ankylosing spondylitis. Using its own MiXCR run on the 5' RACE reads, TCRdb lists one record per CDR3 protein. Of about 35,000 distinct CDR3 sequences in the sample, 2.5% to 3.5% are singletons; the top ten hold 2.5% to 3%. Sequenced material: blood, either unsorted or a sorted T cell fraction (not recorded which). All receptors come from a male donor with ankylosing spondylitis or in good health (not recorded which). The CDR3 runs from the conserved cysteine through the conserved F or W. Fields, in order: clone size, CDR3 length, D gene, V gene, J gene, CDR3 protein, CDR3 DNA. The D gene is left open where the match is weak. Clone size, where shown, is once, few, many, or a class for clones that have expanded.

many	15	TRBD1	TRBV9	TRBJ2-4	CASSETTGAKNIQYF	TGTGCCAGCAGCGAGACGACAGGGGCCAAAAACATTCAGTACTTC
many	16	NA	TRBV9	TRBJ2-3	CASSPRPSTSTDTQYF	TGTGCCAGCAGCCCCCGTCCGTCGACAAGCACAGATACGCAGTATTTT
NA	14	NA	TRBV9	TRBJ1-3	CASSPNLPGNTIYF	TGTGCCAGCAGCCCCAATTTACCTGGAAACACCATATATTTT
many	13	NA	TRBV9	TRBJ1-1	CASTPLGSTEAFF	TGTGCCAGCACCCCTCTGGGTAGCACTGAAGCTTTCTTT
many	16	NA	TRBV9	TRBJ1-5	CASSVDAAAAGQPQHF	TGTGCCAGCAGCGTAGACGCCGCCGCGGCGGGTCAGCCCCAGCATTTT
many	16	TRBD2	TRBV9	TRBJ2-3	CASSPRLAGGRDTQYF	TGTGCCAGCAGCCCCAGACTAGCGGGAGGAAGGGATACGCAGTATTTT
few	16	TRBD2	TRBV9	TRBJ2-1	CASSARLAGGPGEQFF	TGTGCCAGCAGCGCAAGACTAGCGGGGGGGCCAGGTGAGCAGTTCTTC
many	16	TRBD2	TRBV9	TRBJ2-2	CASSVGLAENTGELFF	TGTGCCAGCAGCGTCGGACTAGCGGAAAACACCGGGGAGCTGTTTTTT
many	16	NA	TRBV9	TRBJ1-1	CASSVGDKSENTEAFF	TGTGCCAGCAGCGTAGGGGACAAGAGTGAGAACACTGAAGCTTTCTTT
many	13	NA	TRBV9	TRBJ1-1	CASSAQGRGEAFF	TGTGCCAGCAGCGCCCAGGGGCGGGGTGAAGCTTTCTTT
many	18	TRBD2	TRBV9	TRBJ2-3	CASSVALALAGGPDTQYF	TGTGCCAGCAGCGTAGCTTTAGCGCTAGCGGGGGGGCCGGATACGCAGTATTTT
many	15	NA	TRBV9	TRBJ1-3	CASSPAWKTGNTIYF	TGTGCCAGCAGCCCAGCCTGGAAGACCGGAAACACCATATATTTT
many	19	TRBD2	TRBV9	TRBJ2-3	CASSVEGRGTSGNTDTQYF	TGTGCCAGCAGCGTAGAAGGTAGAGGGACTAGCGGAAACACAGATACGCAGTATTTT
many	16	NA	TRBV9	TRBJ2-1	CASSVTSDRGYNEQFF	TGTGCCAGCAGCGTAACTTCCGACCGGGGTTACAATGAGCAGTTCTTC
many	15	TRBD1	TRBV9	TRBJ1-2	CASSRQGGDNYGYTF	TGTGCCAGCAGCCGACAGGGAGGGGACAACTATGGCTACACCTTC